This note documents a single T cell receptor beta chain sequence. Its antigen is undetermined. Germline V gene sequence: CDR1 SGDLS, CDR2 YYNGEE. CDR3 size: 15 residues. The V gene lost 0 bases and the J gene lost 0 bases, with 7 bases spanning the gap. Generated by immunoSEQ multiplex PCR, the TCRdb table keeps only in-frame clones and is missing some. Among over 100,000 clones, around 89% were seen once, and the ten largest hold about 3.1%. The data belong to a study of T cell responses to AZD1222 COVID-19 vaccine. On the study more broadly: Pooling covered second doses at about 4 or about 12 weeks.

General study findings and limits: Unmutated regions of variants are reportedly targeted by nearly half of spike-specific TCRs. Spike-specific TCR repertoires showed rising breadth and depth after two AZD1222 doses.

This receptor was taken from an adult in good health. The rearrangement joins TRBV9 to TRBJ1-3; D unresolved. The sequencing used peripheral blood, collected on day 0 of AZD1222 vaccination. DNA for the CDR3: TGTGCCAGCAGCGTAGGGGGTGTCTCTGGAAACACCATATATTTT. Amino acids: CASSVGGVSGNTIYF.